The 6 T cell receptor beta chains reported below all come from one sample, sequenced in a study of metastatic and nonmetastatic thyroid tumors (dated by TCRdb to the early 2020s). Libraries were constructed by PCR. The reads were generated on an Illumina HiSeq 4000. Using fastp trimming at Q25 and MiXCR clonotype assembly, TCRdb reanalyzed the public sequencing data and kept in-frame beta chains. This sample gives around 29,000 clones in total; less than 30% of them show up just once. The ten top clones hold approximately 15% of the sample. No patient had received any treatment before thyroid surgery. Sequencing input: blood. These receptors all stem from a female donor with papillary thyroid cancer or a benign thyroid nodule (not recorded which). Some clones in this sample may be carry-over from other donors' samples.

This clone occurred many times. This sequence joins TRBV6-4 and TRBJ2-1; possibly TRBD1 or TRBD2 for D (5 bases each). The CDR3 has 15 residues. V was pared by 0 bases and J by 6 bases, with 12 bases between. Germline V gene data show CDR1 as MRHNA and CDR2 as SNTAGT. The CDR3: CASSDSTGRGNEQFF. The CDR3 coding sequence is TGTGCCAGCAGTGACTCAACAGGTCGGGGCAATGAGCAGTTCTTC.

The chain joins TRBV7-2 to TRBJ2-5; perhaps TRBD2 as D (5 bases). Germline CDR1 SGHTA, CDR2 FQGNSA. V was pared by 5 bases and J by 3 bases, with 16 bases between. CDR3 length: 15 residues. In DNA, the CDR3 is TGTGCCAGCAGCCCCCTAGCTGTAGTGAAAGAGACCCAGTACTTC. Protein sequence: CASSPLAVVKETQYF.

This clone was detected ten times or more. At the DNA level, this CDR3 is encoded by other sequences in the same sample as well. The J gene is TRBJ1-2, the V gene TRBV9, with D unclear. Germline values: CDR1 SGDLS, CDR2 YYNGEE. This CDR3 comprises 14 residues. V was shortened by 0 bases and J by 4 bases, with 10 bases between the two germline ends. CDR3 amino acids: CASSVDGRPYGYTF. The DNA for the CDR3 is TGTGCCAGCAGCGTAGATGGCAGACCCTATGGCTACACCTTC.

This clone turned up a few times. The germline gene is not matched at one end of the junction; a read error may be the cause. This sequence joins TRBV27 and TRBJ1-5; D unclear. The germline CDR1 and CDR2 sequences are MNHEY and SMNVEV (reference sequence). The CDR3 has 14 residues. CDR3 DNA sequence: TGTGCCAGCAGTCCTAGGAATGGCAATCAGCACCAGCATTTT. This codes for CASSPRNGNQHQHF.

CDR3 nucleotide sequence: TGTGCCAGCAGCCCTTGGGACAGGGGCTACTATGGCTACACCTTC. Amino acid sequence: CASSPWDRGYYGYTF. The V gene is TRBV7-2, the J gene TRBJ1-2; TRBD1 agrees at 10 bases. The CDR3 consists of 15 residues. Germline values: CDR1 SGHTA, CDR2 FQGNSA. J gave up 3 bases and V 5 bases, and 6 bases lay outside the gene matches. The whole variable domain, remainder taken from reference TRBV7-2 and TRBJ1-2, is GAGVSQSPSNKVTEKGKDVELRCDPISGHTALYWYRQSLGQGLEFLIYFQGNSAPDKSGLPSDRFSAERTGGSVSTLTIQRTQQEDSAVYLCASSPWDRGYYGYTFGSGTRLTVV.

The V call is TRBV28, the J call TRBJ1-5, with no clear D. CDR1 is MDHEN and CDR2 is SYDVKM in the germline V gene. CDR3 length: 15 residues. Trimming removed 5 bases from V and 7 bases from J, with 18 bases in between. The CDR3, as DNA: TGTGCCAGCAGTAACACCCGGGAAGCGGGCCAGCCCCAGCATTTT. It specifies CASSNTREAGQPQHF.